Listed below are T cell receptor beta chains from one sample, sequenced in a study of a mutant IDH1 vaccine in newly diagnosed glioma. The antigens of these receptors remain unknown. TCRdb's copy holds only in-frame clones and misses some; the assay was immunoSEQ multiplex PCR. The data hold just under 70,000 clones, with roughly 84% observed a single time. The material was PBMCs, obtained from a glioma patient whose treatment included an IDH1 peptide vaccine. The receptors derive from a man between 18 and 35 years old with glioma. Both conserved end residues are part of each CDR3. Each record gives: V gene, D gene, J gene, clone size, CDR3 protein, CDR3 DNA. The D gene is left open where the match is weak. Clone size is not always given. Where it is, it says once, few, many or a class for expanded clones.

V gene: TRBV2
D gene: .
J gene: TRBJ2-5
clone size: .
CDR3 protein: CASSYTAETQYF
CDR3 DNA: TGTGCCAGCAGTTATACCGCGGAGACCCAGTACTTC

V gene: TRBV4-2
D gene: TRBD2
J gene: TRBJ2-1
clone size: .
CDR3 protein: CASSQERGGEQFF
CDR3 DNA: TGTGCCAGCAGCCAAGAACGGGGGGGTGAGCAGTTCTTC

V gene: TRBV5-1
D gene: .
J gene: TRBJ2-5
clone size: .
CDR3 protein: CASSLGSGWETQYF
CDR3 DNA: TGCGCCAGCAGCTTGGGAAGCGGGTGGGAGACCCAGTACTTC

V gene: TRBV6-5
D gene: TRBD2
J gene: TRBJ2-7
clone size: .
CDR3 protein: CASSYGEGGYEQYF
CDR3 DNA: TGTGCCAGCAGTTACGGGGAGGGAGGCTACGAGCAGTACTTC

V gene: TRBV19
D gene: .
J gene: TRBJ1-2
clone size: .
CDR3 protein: CASRHRGGFYGYTF
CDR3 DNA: TGTGCCAGTAGACACCGTGGGGGGTTTTATGGCTACACCTTC

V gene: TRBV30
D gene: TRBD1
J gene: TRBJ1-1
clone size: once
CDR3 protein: CAWSVSGTGNLRAFF
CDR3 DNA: TGTGCCTGGAGTGTATCGGGGACAGGGAATTTAAGAGCTTTCTTT

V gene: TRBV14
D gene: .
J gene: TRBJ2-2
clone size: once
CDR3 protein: CASSQFKSTGELFF
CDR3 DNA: TGTGCCAGCAGCCAGTTTAAGAGCACCGGGGAGCTGTTTTTT

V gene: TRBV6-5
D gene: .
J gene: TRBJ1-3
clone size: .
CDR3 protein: CASSRGTFGNTIYF
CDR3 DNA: TGTGCCAGCAGCCGCGGGACTTTTGGAAACACCATATATTTT

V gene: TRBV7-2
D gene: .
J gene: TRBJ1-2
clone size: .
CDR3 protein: CASSSRANYGYTF
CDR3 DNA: TGTGCCAGCAGCTCCAGGGCCAACTATGGCTACACCTTC

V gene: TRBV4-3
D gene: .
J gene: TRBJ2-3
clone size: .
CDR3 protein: CASSPRLDPDTQYF
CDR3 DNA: TGCGCCAGCAGCCCCCGGCTAGATCCAGATACGCAGTATTTT

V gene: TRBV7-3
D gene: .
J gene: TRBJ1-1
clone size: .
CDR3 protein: CASSLMARENTEAFF
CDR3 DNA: TGTGCCAGCAGCTTAATGGCCAGGGAGAACACTGAAGCTTTCTTT

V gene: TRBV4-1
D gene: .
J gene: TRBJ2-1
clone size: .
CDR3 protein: CASSRLREKAYNEQFF
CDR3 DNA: TGCGCCAGCAGCCGACTAAGGGAGAAGGCCTACAATGAGCAGTTCTTC

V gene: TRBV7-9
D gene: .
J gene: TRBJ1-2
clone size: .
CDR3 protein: CASSTSLQANYGYTF
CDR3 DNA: TGTGCCAGCAGCACCTCGTTACAGGCAAACTATGGCTACACCTTC

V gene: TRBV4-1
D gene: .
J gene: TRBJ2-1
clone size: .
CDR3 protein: CASSHPVTKKHNEQFF
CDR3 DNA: TGCGCCAGCAGCCACCCGGTGACGAAGAAGCACAATGAGCAGTTCTTC

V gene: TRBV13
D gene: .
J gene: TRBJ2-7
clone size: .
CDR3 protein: CASSFGGSSYEQYF
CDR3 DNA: TGTGCCAGCAGCTTTGGAGGCAGCTCCTACGAGCAGTACTTC

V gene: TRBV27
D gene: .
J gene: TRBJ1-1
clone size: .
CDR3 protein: CASRSGTRNTEAFF
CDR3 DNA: TGTGCCAGCAGATCCGGGACAAGAAACACTGAAGCTTTCTTT

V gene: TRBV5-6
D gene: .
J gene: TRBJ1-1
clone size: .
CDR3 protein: CASSRRRGNTEAFF
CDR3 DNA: TGTGCCAGCAGTCGTCGCCGGGGAAACACTGAAGCTTTCTTT

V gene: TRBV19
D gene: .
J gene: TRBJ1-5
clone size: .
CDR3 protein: CASSIGPNQPQHF
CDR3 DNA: TGTGCCAGTAGTATAGGTCCCAATCAGCCCCAGCATTTT

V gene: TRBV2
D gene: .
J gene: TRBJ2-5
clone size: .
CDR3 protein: CASSNPGAEWETQYF
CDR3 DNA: TGTGCCAGCAGTAACCCAGGGGCCGAATGGGAGACCCAGTACTTC

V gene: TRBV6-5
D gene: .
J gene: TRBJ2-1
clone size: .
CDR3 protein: CASQGQTNEQFF
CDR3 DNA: TGTGCCAGCCAGGGCCAGACAAATGAGCAGTTCTTC

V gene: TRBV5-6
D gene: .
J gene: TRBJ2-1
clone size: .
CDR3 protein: CASSSPGLPHNEQFF
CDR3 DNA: TGTGCCAGCAGCTCTCCGGGTCTTCCTCACAATGAGCAGTTCTTC